This T cell receptor (beta chain) originates from a study of T cell changes during pregnancy in multiple sclerosis (dated by TCRdb to about 2019). Notes on the research overall: Changes in the T cell repertoire over the course of pregnancy were examined in this study in women with multiple sclerosis.

Including the terminal cysteine and phenylalanine, the CDR3 comprises 19 residues. Only CDR3 DNA is held: 57 bases, read in frame from base 1. The library was obtained by the immunoSEQ multiplex PCR assay. TCRdb retrieved this table from immuneACCESS and kept in-frame rearrangements only. Not all clones are present; in checked studies, unresolved V genes account for under half, and no reason is known for the remainder. This sample comprises 75,000 to 95,000 clones, approximately 90% of them detected only once. The ten biggest clones cover around 1% of the sample. For this clone: Its antigen has not been determined. No much larger clonotype is one base removed from it; base qualities were not supplied.

The V and J genes are TRBV21-1 and TRBJ2-7; TRBD1, as called in the table, went unchecked against the DNA. TRBV21-1 is a listed pseudogene. This receptor was obtained from a female donor with multiple sclerosis, enrolled in a pregnancy study. Specimen: peripheral blood, collected before pregnancy. The nucleotides are TGTGCCAGCAGCAAAGGGGGACAGGGGGCGCATTTCATGACCTACGAGCAGTACTTC. Its protein reads: CASSKGGQGAHFMTYEQYF.